This TCR beta chain originates from a study of blood T cell repertoires in COVID-19. Turning to the study itself: PBMCs, B-cell-depleted T cells, or T cells provided the cDNA or gDNA that made up the material.

TCRdb keeps only in-frame clones here, not all; method: immunoSEQ multiplex PCR. The sample contains more than 200,000 clones, 86% of which appear only once. CDR1 and CDR2 from the germline V gene are LNHDA and SQIVND (reference sequence). This CDR3 comprises 12 residues. V lost 7 bases and J 7 bases, leaving 10 bases between the germline ends. The gene calls are TRBV19 and TRBJ1-4; no clear D gene. The clonotype was recovered from a man aged 25-40 years with active or convalescent COVID-19. Sequenced material: peripheral blood. The CDR3 spells CASNLGGEKLFF. The CDR3 DNA is TGTGCCAGTAATTTAGGAGGTGAAAAACTGTTTTTT.